The rows below give T cell receptor beta chains drawn from one sample of a study of blood T cells in healthy people across ages. In TCRdb, the 5' RACE reads were re-called with MiXCR into one record per CDR3 protein. The sample holds about 780,000 distinct CDR3 sequences, more than 25% seen once. These records were also assigned to another study, of T cells of mothers and their children.

The material sequenced was blood. These receptors all come from a boy aged 5 to 17 in good health. The CDR3 runs from the conserved cysteine through the conserved F or W. A D gene is named only where the DNA matches it firmly. Clone size appears in some rows only: once, few, many, or a class for an expanded clone.

v_call	j_call	clone_size	d_call	cdr3_nt	cdr3_aa
TRBV7-2	TRBJ2-7	-	TRBD2	TGTGCCAGCAGCCCCGGGGCGGGGGGCCCTCCGGTCTACGAGCAGTACTTC	CASSPGAGGPPVYEQYF
TRBV28	TRBJ2-7	-	TRBD1	TGTGCCAGCAGTCAGGGACAGGCCCCCTACGAGCAGTACTTC	CASSQGQAPYEQYF
TRBV7-9	TRBJ1-6	few	-	TGTGCCAGCAGCTTAAGAGGGGTTAGTTCACCCCTCCACTTT	CASSLRGVSSPLHF
TRBV9	TRBJ1-2	few	-	TGTGCCAGCAGCGTCGCGGGAGGGATCGTGGATGGCTACACCTTC	CASSVAGGIVDGYTF
TRBV20-1	TRBJ2-7	few	-	TGCAGTGCCACGGAGGACACCTCCTACGAGCAGTACTTC	CSATEDTSYEQYF
TRBV29-1	TRBJ2-3	few	-	TGCAGCGTTAAGGGGCAGTTCACAGATACGCAGTATTTT	CSVKGQFTDTQYF
TRBV20-1	TRBJ2-6	-	-	TGCAGTGCTAGCCCCTCTGGGGCCAACGTCCTGACTTTC	CSASPSGANVLTF
TRBV7-2	TRBJ2-5	-	TRBD1	TGTGCCAGCAGCTCGGCCGGGACAGGGGCCGGGGGGACCCAGTACTTC	CASSSAGTGAGGTQYF
TRBV7-9	TRBJ1-5	-	TRBD1	TGTGCCAGCAGCTTCGGGACAGGGGTCAATCAGCCCCAGCATTTT	CASSFGTGVNQPQHF
TRBV9	TRBJ1-6	few	TRBD1	TGTGCCAGCAGCGTCCGGGACAGGGAGAGTTCACCCCTCCACTTT	CASSVRDRESSPLHF
TRBV6-2/TRBV6-3	TRBJ2-7	few	-	TGTGCCAGCAGTCCCTCCTACGGGCAGTACTTC	CASSPSYGQYF
TRBV29-1	TRBJ1-1	-	-	TGCAGCGCCGGCAGGACAGCTATGAACACTGAAGCTTTCTTT	CSAGRTAMNTEAFF
TRBV12-3/TRBV12-4	TRBJ1-1	-	TRBD1	TGTGCCAGCAGTGACAGGGGTGAGAACACTGAAGCTTTCTTT	CASSDRGENTEAFF
TRBV7-2	TRBJ2-1	-	-	TGTGCCAGCAGCTTAGCTTCAGTCCCGAGCTCCTACAATGAGCAGTTCTTC	CASSLASVPSSYNEQFF
TRBV6-4	TRBJ2-3	-	-	TGTGCCAGCAGTGACACTGGCACAGATACGCAGTATTTT	CASSDTGTDTQYF
TRBV3-1	TRBJ2-7	-	-	TGTGCCAGCAGCCAAGATTCCCGGGACCCAAACTACGAGCAGTACTTC	CASSQDSRDPNYEQYF
TRBV18	TRBJ2-2	-	TRBD1	TGTGCCAGCTGTGGACAGGGGAACACCGGGGAGCTGTTTTTT	CASCGQGNTGELFF
TRBV4-1	TRBJ1-4	-	-	TGCGCCAGCAGCCAACTCCCGGCCAGGGAGGGTGAAAAACTGTTTTTT	CASSQLPAREGEKLFF
TRBV3-1	TRBJ2-2	-	-	TGTGCCAGCAGCCAAGATTCGCGGAGGGGGACCGGGGAGCTGTTTTTT	CASSQDSRRGTGELFF
TRBV7-7	TRBJ2-1	-	TRBD2	TGTGCCAGCACCCCCCTAGCGGGGGGGCAGGGGGACAATGAGCAGTTCTTC	CASTPLAGGQGDNEQFF
TRBV5-1	TRBJ2-5	-	TRBD1	TGCGCCAGCAGCGGCCGGACAGGGGGGATTGGCGAGACCCAGTACTTC	CASSGRTGGIGETQYF
TRBV3-1	TRBJ2-7	-	-	TGTGCCAGCAGCCAAGCGGTCCTCCGCAACGAGCAGTACTTC	CASSQAVLRNEQYF